Listed here is a single T cell receptor (beta chain). What it recognizes is unknown. This sample was included in a study of T cells in Graves' hyperthyroidism and ophthalmopathy. Study context: Before any treatment, at initial diagnosis, peripheral blood was collected.

A roughly 9.7 ml volume of fresh peripheral blood provided the PBMCs. The ends were cut back, 3 bases at V and 1 base at J, with 9 bases in the middle. Per germline, CDR1 MDHEN and CDR2 SYDVKM. The CDR3 has 15 residues. Amplified regions were TCR beta CDR3 sequences from RNA transcripts. First-round RT-PCR of the TCR CDR3 relied on the HTBI primer set. Via MiXCR, TCRdb re-called the multiplex PCR reads, giving one row per CDR3 protein. The sample lists about 530,000 distinct CDR3 sequences; roughly 18% were seen once. Findings and limits, study-wide: Stable hyperthyroidism and ophthalmopathy were separated using 13 V-J signatures. Model predictions of ophthalmopathy came a median around 6.5 months before onset.

Material for sequencing was blood. This clonotype was obtained from a woman aged 18-35 years with Graves' ophthalmopathy. The chain is built from TRBV28 and TRBJ2-2; perhaps D is TRBD1 or TRBD2 (5 bases each). Here the CDR3 DNA reads TGTGCCAGCAGTTTCTCGGGGCTGAACACCGGGGAGCTGTTTTTT. Encoded protein: CASSFSGLNTGELFF.